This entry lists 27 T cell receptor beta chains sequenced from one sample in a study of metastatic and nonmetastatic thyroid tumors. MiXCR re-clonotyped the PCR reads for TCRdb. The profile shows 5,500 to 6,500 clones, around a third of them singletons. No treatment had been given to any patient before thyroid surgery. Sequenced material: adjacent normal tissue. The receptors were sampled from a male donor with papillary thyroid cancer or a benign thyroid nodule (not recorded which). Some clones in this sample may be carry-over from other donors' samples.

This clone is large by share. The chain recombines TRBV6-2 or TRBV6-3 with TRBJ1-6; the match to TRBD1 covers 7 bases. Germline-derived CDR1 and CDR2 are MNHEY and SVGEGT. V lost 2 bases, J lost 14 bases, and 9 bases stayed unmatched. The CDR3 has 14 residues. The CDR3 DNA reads TGTGCCAGCAGTTACGCGGACAGGCTAGGGACCCTCCACTTT. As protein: CASSYADRLGTLHF.

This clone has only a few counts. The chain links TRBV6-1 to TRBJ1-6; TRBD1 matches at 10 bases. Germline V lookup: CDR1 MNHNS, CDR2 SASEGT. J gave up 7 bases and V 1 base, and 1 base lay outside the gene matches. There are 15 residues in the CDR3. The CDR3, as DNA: TGTGCCAGCAGTGAAGGGACAGGGGGAAATTCACCCCTCCACTTT. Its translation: CASSEGTGGNSPLHF.

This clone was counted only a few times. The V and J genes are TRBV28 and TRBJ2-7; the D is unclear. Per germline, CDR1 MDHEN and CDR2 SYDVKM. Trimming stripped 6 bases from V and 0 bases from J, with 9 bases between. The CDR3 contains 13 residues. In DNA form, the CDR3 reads TGTGCCAGCAGGTCCGCCTCCTCCTACGAGCAGTACTTC. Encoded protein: CASRSASSYEQYF.

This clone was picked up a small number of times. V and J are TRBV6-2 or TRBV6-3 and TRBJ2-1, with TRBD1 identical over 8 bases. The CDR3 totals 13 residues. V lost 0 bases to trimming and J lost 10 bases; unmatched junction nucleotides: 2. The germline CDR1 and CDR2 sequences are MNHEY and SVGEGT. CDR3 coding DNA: TGTGCCAGCAGTTACTCCGCAGGGGGCGAGCAGTTCTTC. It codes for CASSYSAGGEQFF.

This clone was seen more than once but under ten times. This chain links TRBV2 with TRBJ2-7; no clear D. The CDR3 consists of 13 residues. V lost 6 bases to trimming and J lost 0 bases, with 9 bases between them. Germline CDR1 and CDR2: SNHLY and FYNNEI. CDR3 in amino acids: CASRGINSYEQYF. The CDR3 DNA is TGTGCCAGCAGGGGGATAAACTCCTACGAGCAGTACTTC.

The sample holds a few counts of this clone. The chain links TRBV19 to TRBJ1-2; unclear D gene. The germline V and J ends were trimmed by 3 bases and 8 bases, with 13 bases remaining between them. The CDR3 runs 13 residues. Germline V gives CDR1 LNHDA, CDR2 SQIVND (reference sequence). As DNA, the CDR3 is TGTGCCAGTAGTATGGGAGTATTGCGAGGCTACACCTTC. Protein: CASSMGVLRGYTF.

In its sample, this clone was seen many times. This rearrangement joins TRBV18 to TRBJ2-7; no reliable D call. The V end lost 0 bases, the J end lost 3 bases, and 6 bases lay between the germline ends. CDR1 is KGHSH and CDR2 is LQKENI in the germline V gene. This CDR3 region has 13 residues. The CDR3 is CASSPPNSYEQYF. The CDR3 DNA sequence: TGTGCCAGCTCACCACCGAACAGCTACGAGCAGTACTTC.

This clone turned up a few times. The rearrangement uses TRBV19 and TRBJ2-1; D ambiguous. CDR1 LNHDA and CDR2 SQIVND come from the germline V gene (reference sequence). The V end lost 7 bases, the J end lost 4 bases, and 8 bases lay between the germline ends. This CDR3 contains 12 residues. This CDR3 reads CASNKGYNEQFF. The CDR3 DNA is TGTGCCAGTAATAAGGGATACAATGAGCAGTTCTTC. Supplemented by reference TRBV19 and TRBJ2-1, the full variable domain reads DGGITQSPKYLFRKEGQNVTLSCEQNLNHDAMYWYRQDPGQGLRLIYYSQIVNDFQKGDIAEGYSVSREKKESFPLTVTSAQKNPTAFYLCASNKGYNEQFFGPGTRLTVL.

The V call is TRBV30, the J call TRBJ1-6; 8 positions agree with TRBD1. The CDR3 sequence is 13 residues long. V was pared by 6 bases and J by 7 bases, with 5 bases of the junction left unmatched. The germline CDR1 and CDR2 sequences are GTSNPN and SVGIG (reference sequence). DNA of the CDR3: TGTGCCTGCCAGGGGGCTGACAATTCACCCCTCCACTTT. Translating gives CACQGADNSPLHF.

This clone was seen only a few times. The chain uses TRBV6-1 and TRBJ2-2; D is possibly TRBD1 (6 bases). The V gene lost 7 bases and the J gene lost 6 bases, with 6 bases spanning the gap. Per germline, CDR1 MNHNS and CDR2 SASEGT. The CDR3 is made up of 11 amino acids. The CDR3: CASTGAGELFF. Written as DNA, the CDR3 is TGTGCCAGCACAGGGGCCGGGGAGCTGTTTTTT.

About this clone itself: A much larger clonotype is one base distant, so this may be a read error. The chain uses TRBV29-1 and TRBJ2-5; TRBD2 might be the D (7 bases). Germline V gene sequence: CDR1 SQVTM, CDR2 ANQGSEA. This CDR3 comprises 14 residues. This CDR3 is CNVGGAPRGETQYF. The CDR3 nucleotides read TGCAACGTTGGGGGGGCCCCCCGGGGAGAGACCCAGTACTTC.

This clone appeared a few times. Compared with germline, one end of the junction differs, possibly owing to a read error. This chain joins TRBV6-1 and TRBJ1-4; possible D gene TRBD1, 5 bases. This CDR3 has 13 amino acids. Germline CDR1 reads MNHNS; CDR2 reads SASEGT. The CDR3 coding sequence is TGTGCCAGCAGCGAGGGGATACAGCAAAAACTATTTTTT. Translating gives CASSEGIQQKLFF.

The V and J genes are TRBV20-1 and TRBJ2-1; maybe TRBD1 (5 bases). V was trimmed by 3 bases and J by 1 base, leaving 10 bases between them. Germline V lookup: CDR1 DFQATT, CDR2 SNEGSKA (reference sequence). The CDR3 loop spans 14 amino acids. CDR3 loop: CSARGAGSYNEQFF. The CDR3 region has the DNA TGCAGTGCTAGGGGCGCAGGGTCCTACAATGAGCAGTTCTTC.

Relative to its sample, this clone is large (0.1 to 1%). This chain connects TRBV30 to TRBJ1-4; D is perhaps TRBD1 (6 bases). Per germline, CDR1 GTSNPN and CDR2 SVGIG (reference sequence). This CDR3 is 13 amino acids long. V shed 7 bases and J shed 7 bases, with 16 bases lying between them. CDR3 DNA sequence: TGTGCCTATGGGGGGGCAGGGCCTGAAAAACTGTTTTTT. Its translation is CAYGGAGPEKLFF.

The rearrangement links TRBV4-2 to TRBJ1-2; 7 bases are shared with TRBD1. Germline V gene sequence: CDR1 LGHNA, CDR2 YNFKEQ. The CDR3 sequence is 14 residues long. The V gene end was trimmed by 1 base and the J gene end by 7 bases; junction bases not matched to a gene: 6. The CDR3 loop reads CASSQGEGAGGYTF. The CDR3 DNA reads TGTGCCAGCAGCCAAGGAGAGGGGGCTGGTGGCTACACCTTC.

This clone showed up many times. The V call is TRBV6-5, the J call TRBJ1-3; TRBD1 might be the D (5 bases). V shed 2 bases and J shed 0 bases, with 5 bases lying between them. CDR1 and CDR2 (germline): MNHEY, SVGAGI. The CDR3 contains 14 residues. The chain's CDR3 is CASSYDSSGNTIYF. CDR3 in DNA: TGTGCCAGCAGTTACGACAGCTCTGGAAACACCATATATTTT.

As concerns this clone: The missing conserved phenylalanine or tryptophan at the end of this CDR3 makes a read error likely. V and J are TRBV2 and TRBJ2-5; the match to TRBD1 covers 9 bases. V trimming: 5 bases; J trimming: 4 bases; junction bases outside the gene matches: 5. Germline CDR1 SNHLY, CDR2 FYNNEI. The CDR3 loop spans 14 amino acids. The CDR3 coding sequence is TGTGCCAGCAGTACGCAGACAGGGGGAGAGACCCAGTACTGC. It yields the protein CASSTQTGGETQYC.

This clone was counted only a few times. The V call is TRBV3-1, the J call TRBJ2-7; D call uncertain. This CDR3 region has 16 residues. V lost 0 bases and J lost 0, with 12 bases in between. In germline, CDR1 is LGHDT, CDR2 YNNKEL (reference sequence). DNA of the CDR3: TGTGCCAGCAGCCAAGATGTCGCATTAAGCTCCTACGAGCAGTACTTC. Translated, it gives CASSQDVALSSYEQYF.

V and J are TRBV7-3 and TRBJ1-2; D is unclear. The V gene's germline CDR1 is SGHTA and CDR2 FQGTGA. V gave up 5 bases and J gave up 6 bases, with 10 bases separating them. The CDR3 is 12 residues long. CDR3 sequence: CASSPTRDGYTF. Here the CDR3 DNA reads TGTGCCAGCAGCCCCACCCGGGATGGCTACACCTTC. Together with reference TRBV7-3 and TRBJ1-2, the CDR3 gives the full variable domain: GAGVSQTPSNKVTEKGKYVELRCDPISGHTALYWYRQSLGQGPEFLIYFQGTGAADDSGLPNDRFFAVRPEGSVSTLKIQRTERGDSAVYLCASSPTRDGYTFGSGTRLTVV.

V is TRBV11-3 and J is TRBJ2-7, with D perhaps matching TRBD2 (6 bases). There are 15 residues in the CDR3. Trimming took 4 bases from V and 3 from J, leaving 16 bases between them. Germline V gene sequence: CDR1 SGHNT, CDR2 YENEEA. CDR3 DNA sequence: TGTGCCAGCAGCTCCGCGTTTGCGGGATACTACGAGCAGTACTTC. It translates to CASSSAFAGYYEQYF. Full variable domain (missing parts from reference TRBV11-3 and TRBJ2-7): EAGVVQSPRYKIIEKKQPVAFWCNPISGHNTLYWYLQNLGQGPELLIRYENEEAVDDSQLPKDRFSAERLKGVDSTLKIQPAELGDSAVYLCASSSAFAGYYEQYFGPGTRLTVT.

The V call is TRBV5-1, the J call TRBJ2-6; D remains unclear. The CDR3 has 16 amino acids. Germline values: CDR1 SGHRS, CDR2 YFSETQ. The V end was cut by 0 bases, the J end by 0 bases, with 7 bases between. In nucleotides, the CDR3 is TGCGCCAGCAGCTTGGAGACTGGCTCTGGGGCCAACGTCCTGACTTTC. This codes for CASSLETGSGANVLTF.

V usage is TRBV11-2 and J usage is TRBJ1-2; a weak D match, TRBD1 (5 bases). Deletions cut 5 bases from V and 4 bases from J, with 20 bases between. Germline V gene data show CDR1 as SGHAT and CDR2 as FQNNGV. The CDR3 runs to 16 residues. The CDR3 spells CASSPRVGDWSYGYTF. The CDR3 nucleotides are TGTGCCAGCAGCCCACGAGTAGGGGATTGGAGCTATGGCTACACCTTC.

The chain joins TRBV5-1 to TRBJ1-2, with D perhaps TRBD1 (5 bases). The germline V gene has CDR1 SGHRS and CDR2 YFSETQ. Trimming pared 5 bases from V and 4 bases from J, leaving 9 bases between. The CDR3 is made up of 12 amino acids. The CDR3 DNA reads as TGCGCCAGCAGTCAAGACAGCTATGGCTACACCTTC. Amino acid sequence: CASSQDSYGYTF.

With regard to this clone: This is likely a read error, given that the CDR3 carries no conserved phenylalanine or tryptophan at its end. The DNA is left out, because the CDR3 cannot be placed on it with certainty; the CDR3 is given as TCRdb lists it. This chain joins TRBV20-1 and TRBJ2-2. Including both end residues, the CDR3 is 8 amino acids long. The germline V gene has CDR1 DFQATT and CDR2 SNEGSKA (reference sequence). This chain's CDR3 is CSAREAAG.

For the CDR3, the DNA is TGCAGTGCTAGAGTCTTTGCAGGGATGAACACTGAAGCTTTCTTT. This translates into CSARVFAGMNTEAFF. V and J are TRBV20-1 and TRBJ1-1; D is perhaps TRBD1 (5 bases). V was shortened by 1 base and J by 0 bases, with 12 bases between the two germline ends. Per the germline V gene, CDR1 is DFQATT and CDR2 is SNEGSKA (reference sequence). This CDR3 is 15 amino acids long.

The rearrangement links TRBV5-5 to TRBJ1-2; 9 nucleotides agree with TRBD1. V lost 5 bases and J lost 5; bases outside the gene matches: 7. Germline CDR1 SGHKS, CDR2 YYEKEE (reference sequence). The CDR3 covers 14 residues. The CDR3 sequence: CASRPGTGIYGYTF. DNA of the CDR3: TGTGCCAGCAGACCCGGGACAGGGATATATGGCTACACCTTC. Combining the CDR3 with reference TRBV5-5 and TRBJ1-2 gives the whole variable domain DAGVTQSPTHLIKTRGQQVTLRCSPISGHKSVSWYQQVLGQGPQFIFQYYEKEERGRGNFPDRFSARQFPNYSSELNVNALLLGDSALYLCASRPGTGIYGYTFGSGTRLTVV.

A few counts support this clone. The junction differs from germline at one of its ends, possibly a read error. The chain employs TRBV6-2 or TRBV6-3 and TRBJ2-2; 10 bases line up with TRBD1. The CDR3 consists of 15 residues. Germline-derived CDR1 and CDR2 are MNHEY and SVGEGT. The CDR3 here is CVSSSGQGDTGELFF. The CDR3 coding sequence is TGTGTCAGCAGTTCTGGACAGGGGGACACTGGGGAGCTGTTTTTT.